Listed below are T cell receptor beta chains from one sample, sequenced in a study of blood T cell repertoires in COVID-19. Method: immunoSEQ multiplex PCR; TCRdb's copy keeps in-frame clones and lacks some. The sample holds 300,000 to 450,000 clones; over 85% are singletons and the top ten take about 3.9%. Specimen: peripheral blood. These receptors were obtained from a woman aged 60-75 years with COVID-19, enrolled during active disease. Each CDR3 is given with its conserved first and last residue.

CDR3aa: CASSAGTGTNYGYTF
v_gene: TRBV28
j_gene: TRBJ1-2
len: 15

CDR3aa: CASLVQGHNGYTF
v_gene: TRBV28
j_gene: TRBJ1-2
len: 13

CDR3aa: CASSTKLGPNYGYTF
v_gene: TRBV19
j_gene: TRBJ1-2
len: 15

CDR3aa: CAISDRDIYYGYTF
v_gene: TRBV10-3
j_gene: TRBJ1-2
len: 14

CDR3aa: CASSVDQGGGLEQYF
v_gene: TRBV9
j_gene: TRBJ2-7
len: 15

CDR3aa: CASSPPRGFQNEQYF
v_gene: TRBV27
j_gene: TRBJ2-7
len: 15

CDR3aa: CATPGDRGFNTIYF
v_gene: TRBV24-1
j_gene: TRBJ1-3
len: 14

CDR3aa: CASSPERSVNTEAFF
v_gene: TRBV7-9
j_gene: TRBJ1-1
len: 15

CDR3aa: CASSARQGVREF
v_gene: TRBV19
j_gene: TRBJ1-1
len: 12

CDR3aa: CASSQTGPTEAFF
v_gene: TRBV4-1
j_gene: TRBJ1-1
len: 13

CDR3aa: CASSGQISNEKLFF
v_gene: TRBV18
j_gene: TRBJ1-4
len: 14

CDR3aa: CASSQGGNQPQHF
v_gene: TRBV18
j_gene: TRBJ1-5
len: 13

CDR3aa: CASRPGLAGAQETQYF
v_gene: TRBV6-6
j_gene: TRBJ2-5
len: 16

CDR3aa: CASSSVSEVGTQYF
v_gene: TRBV19
j_gene: TRBJ2-5
len: 14

CDR3aa: CASSSLGGTNTEAFF
v_gene: TRBV5-1
j_gene: TRBJ1-1
len: 15

CDR3aa: CASSPSYEQYF
v_gene: TRBV7-9
j_gene: TRBJ2-7
len: 11

CDR3aa: CASSQEVGRASGYTF
v_gene: TRBV3-1/TRBV3-2
j_gene: TRBJ1-2
len: 15

CDR3aa: CASRPGTNTEAFF
v_gene: TRBV30
j_gene: TRBJ1-1
len: 13

CDR3aa: CASSGQSTANYGYTF
v_gene: TRBV19
j_gene: TRBJ1-2
len: 15

CDR3aa: CASSQEYEGTQPQHF
v_gene: TRBV3-1/TRBV3-2
j_gene: TRBJ1-5
len: 15

CDR3aa: CASSGRGSTDTQYF
v_gene: TRBV6-4
j_gene: TRBJ2-3
len: 14

CDR3aa: CASSILDSAGSYEQYF
v_gene: TRBV28
j_gene: TRBJ2-7
len: 16

CDR3aa: CASSLKQGTGNEKLFF
v_gene: TRBV5-6
j_gene: TRBJ1-4
len: 16

CDR3aa: CASSPGGIREKLFF
v_gene: TRBV7-2
j_gene: TRBJ1-4
len: 14

CDR3aa: CASSEAPGTKNIQYF
v_gene: TRBV2
j_gene: TRBJ2-4
len: 15

CDR3aa: CASSLTGGQPQHF
v_gene: TRBV5-1
j_gene: TRBJ1-5
len: 13

CDR3aa: CASSLAGAVYGYTF
v_gene: TRBV28
j_gene: TRBJ1-2
len: 14

CDR3aa: CASSLSRTAFTDTQYF
v_gene: TRBV27
j_gene: TRBJ2-3
len: 16

CDR3aa: CASGPAGGGGNEQFF
v_gene: TRBV7-3
j_gene: TRBJ2-1
len: 15

CDR3aa: CASSWDRDYGYTF
v_gene: TRBV5-4
j_gene: TRBJ1-2
len: 13

CDR3aa: CASSQAFGDTQYF
v_gene: TRBV4-2
j_gene: TRBJ2-3
len: 13

CDR3aa: CASSTGRENTEAFF
v_gene: TRBV18
j_gene: TRBJ1-1
len: 14

CDR3aa: CASSQLGLHRGDNEQFF
v_gene: TRBV23-1
j_gene: TRBJ2-1
len: 17

CDR3aa: CASSLTGGEQFF
v_gene: TRBV28
j_gene: TRBJ2-1
len: 12

CDR3aa: CASSGTGQGVSPLHF
v_gene: TRBV5-4
j_gene: TRBJ1-6
len: 15

CDR3aa: CASRRDEKLFF
v_gene: TRBV7-8
j_gene: TRBJ1-4
len: 11

CDR3aa: CASSLGGQKNEQYF
v_gene: TRBV5-8
j_gene: TRBJ2-7
len: 14

CDR3aa: CASSRDFSNQPQHF
v_gene: TRBV7-9
j_gene: TRBJ1-5
len: 14

CDR3aa: CSVATSGGVGTDTQYF
v_gene: TRBV29-1
j_gene: TRBJ2-3
len: 16

CDR3aa: CASTPGTGLGGYTF
v_gene: TRBV19
j_gene: TRBJ1-2
len: 14

CDR3aa: CASSLDKGTGQHF
v_gene: TRBV7-9
j_gene: TRBJ1-5
len: 13

CDR3aa: CAIQGRTGAAENEKLFF
v_gene: TRBV2
j_gene: TRBJ1-4
len: 17

CDR3aa: CASSLGHNSPLHF
v_gene: TRBV3-1/TRBV3-2
j_gene: TRBJ1-6
len: 13

CDR3aa: CASSFNGVGRYEKLFF
v_gene: TRBV7-9
j_gene: TRBJ1-4
len: 16

CDR3aa: CASSLEGLPGAYEQYF
v_gene: TRBV5-1
j_gene: TRBJ2-7
len: 16

CDR3aa: CASSLRRGGVVDTQYF
v_gene: TRBV3-1/TRBV3-2
j_gene: TRBJ2-3
len: 16

CDR3aa: CASSLTYNTEAFF
v_gene: TRBV7-3
j_gene: TRBJ1-1
len: 13

CDR3aa: CASSLGQVSNQPQHF
v_gene: TRBV5-6
j_gene: TRBJ1-5
len: 15

CDR3aa: CASSMGGAGETQYF
v_gene: TRBV19
j_gene: TRBJ2-5
len: 14

CDR3aa: CASSYTGAGGGEKLFF
v_gene: TRBV6-5
j_gene: TRBJ1-4
len: 16

CDR3aa: CASSLEGALGNTIYF
v_gene: TRBV5-1
j_gene: TRBJ1-3
len: 15

CDR3aa: CASSLGRGPSYEQYF
v_gene: TRBV11-1
j_gene: TRBJ2-7
len: 15

CDR3aa: CASSPGTDYYGYTF
v_gene: TRBV2
j_gene: TRBJ1-2
len: 14

CDR3aa: CAISESFWQINQPQHF
v_gene: TRBV10-3
j_gene: TRBJ1-5
len: 16

CDR3aa: CASSSKGGWNSPLHF
v_gene: TRBV11-2
j_gene: TRBJ1-6
len: 15

CDR3aa: CSAQAGQIPFF
v_gene: TRBV20-1
j_gene: TRBJ1-1
len: 11

CDR3aa: CASSQEKLAATYNEQFF
v_gene: TRBV4-2
j_gene: TRBJ2-1
len: 17